This T cell receptor (beta chain) is drawn from a study of radiotherapy plus CTLA-4 blockade in lung cancer. Study-wide findings and caveats: Radiotherapy was combined with ipilimumab, and tumor-derived TCR clones then expanded in blood.

Unmatched junction bases numbered 7, after V lost 4 bases and J lost 1 base. The CDR3 sequence is 17 residues long. Per the germline V gene, CDR1 is LNHDA and CDR2 is SQIVND (reference sequence). Profiling relied on immunoSEQ multiplex PCR, and the TCRdb table lists in-frame clones only, not all of them. In the table there are 25,000 to 35,000 clones, 75% to 85% of which are singletons. Remarks on this clone: The antigen is unknown.

The chain employs TRBV19 and TRBJ1-3; 10 bases match TRBD1. The material sequenced was peripheral blood, taken from a patient treated with radiotherapy plus ipilimumab. This TCR was sampled from a human donor with non-small cell lung cancer that progressed on radiotherapy plus ipilimumab. CDR3 residues: CASSTYRDRGSGNTIYF. The CDR3 nucleotides are TGTGCCAGTAGTACCTACCGGGACAGGGGATCTGGAAACACCATATATTTT.